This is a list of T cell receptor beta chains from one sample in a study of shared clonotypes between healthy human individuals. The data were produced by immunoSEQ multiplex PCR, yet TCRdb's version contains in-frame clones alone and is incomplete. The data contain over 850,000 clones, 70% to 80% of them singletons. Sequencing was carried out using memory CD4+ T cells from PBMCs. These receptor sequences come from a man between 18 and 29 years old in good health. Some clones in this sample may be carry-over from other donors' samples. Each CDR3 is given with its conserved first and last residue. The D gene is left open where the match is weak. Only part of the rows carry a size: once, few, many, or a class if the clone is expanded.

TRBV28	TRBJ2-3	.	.	CASSFVGDLNTQYF	TGTGCCAGCAGTTTCGTGGGCGACTTAAATACGCAGTATTTT
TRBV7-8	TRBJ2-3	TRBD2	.	CASSQPVAGATDTQYF	TGTGCCAGCAGCCAACCCGTAGCGGGAGCCACAGATACGCAGTATTTT
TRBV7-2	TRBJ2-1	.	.	CASSLGPTEYNEQFF	TGTGCCAGCAGCTTGGGACCAACAGAATACAATGAGCAGTTCTTC
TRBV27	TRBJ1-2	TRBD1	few	CASSFGQGAGYGYTF	TGTGCCAGCAGTTTCGGACAGGGGGCTGGCTATGGCTACACCTTC
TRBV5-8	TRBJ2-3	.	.	CASSLAGSTDTQYF	TGTGCCAGCAGCTTGGCAGGGTCCACAGATACGCAGTATTTT
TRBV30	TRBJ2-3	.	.	CGSGDLSTDTQYF	TGTGGGTCAGGGGACTTAAGCACAGATACGCAGTATTTT
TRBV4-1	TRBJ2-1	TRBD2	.	CASSHPHAGGKNEQFF	TGCGCCAGCAGCCACCCCCACGCGGGAGGCAAAAATGAGCAGTTCTTC
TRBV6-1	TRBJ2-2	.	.	CAGGHPNTGELFF	TGTGCCGGGGGACATCCGAACACCGGGGAGCTGTTTTTT
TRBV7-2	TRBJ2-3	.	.	CASSLGRTDTQYF	TGTGCCAGCAGCTTAGGCCGCACAGATACGCAGTATTTT
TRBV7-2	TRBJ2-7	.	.	CASSLTGHEQYF	TGTGCCAGCAGCTTAACGGGCCACGAGCAGTACTTC
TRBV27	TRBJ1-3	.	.	CASSLNRDPGNTIYF	TGTGCCAGCAGCCTCAACCGGGACCCTGGAAACACCATATATTTT
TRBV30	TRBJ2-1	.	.	CAWISSHNNEQFF	TGTGCCTGGATCTCTTCCCACAACAATGAGCAGTTCTTC
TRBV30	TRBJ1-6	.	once	CAWSSTYGFYNSPLHF	TGTGCCTGGAGTTCCACCTACGGCTTTTATAATTCACCCCTCCACTTT
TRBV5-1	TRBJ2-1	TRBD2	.	CASSGGTSGSNEQFF	TGCGCCAGCAGCGGCGGGACTAGCGGGAGTAATGAGCAGTTCTTC
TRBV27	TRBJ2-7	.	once	CASTKIRPGSPYEQYF	TGTGCCAGCACAAAGATTAGGCCGGGCAGTCCCTACGAGCAGTACTTC
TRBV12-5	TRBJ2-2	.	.	CASGSRTGEGRTGELFF	TGTGCTAGTGGTTCAAGAACGGGAGAGGGAAGGACCGGGGAGCTGTTTTTT
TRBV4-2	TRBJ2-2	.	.	CASSQVLETGNTGELFF	TGTGCCAGCAGCCAAGTTCTGGAGACAGGGAACACCGGGGAGCTGTTTTTT
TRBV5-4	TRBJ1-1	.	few	CASSLGGRKAEAFF	TGTGCCAGCAGCTTAGGAGGACGAAAAGCTGAAGCTTTCTTT
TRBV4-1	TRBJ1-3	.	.	CASSQDRGNTIYF	TGCGCCAGCAGCCAAGATCGGGGAAACACCATATATTTT
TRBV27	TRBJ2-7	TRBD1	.	CASRTLTGGHEQYF	TGTGCCAGCAGAACACTGACAGGGGGCCACGAGCAGTACTTC
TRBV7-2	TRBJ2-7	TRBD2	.	CASSLRILAGEPYEQYF	TGTGCCAGCAGCTTACGAATACTAGCGGGAGAACCCTACGAGCAGTACTTC
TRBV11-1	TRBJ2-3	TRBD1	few	CASSPRDRGRTDTQYF	TGTGCCAGCAGCCCCCGGGACAGGGGGCGCACAGATACGCAGTATTTT
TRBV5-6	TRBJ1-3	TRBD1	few	CASSSPGQGGDTIYF	TGTGCCAGCAGCTCACCGGGACAGGGGGGAGACACCATATATTTT
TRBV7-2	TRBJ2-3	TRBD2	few	CASSGGTSGSTDTQYF	TGTGCCAGCAGCGGGGGGACTAGCGGTAGCACAGATACGCAGTATTTT
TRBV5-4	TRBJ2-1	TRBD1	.	CASSLPGQGATEQFF	TGTGCCAGCAGCTTACCGGGACAGGGGGCGACTGAGCAGTTCTTC
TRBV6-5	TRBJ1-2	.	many	CASSYSAVMGYTF	TGTGCCAGCAGTTACTCCGCGGTCATGGGCTACACCTTC
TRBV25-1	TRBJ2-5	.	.	CASSEYGGHSRKYF	TGTGCCAGCAGTGAATATGGTGGGCACAGTAGGAAGTACTTC
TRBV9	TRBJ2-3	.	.	CASSVSGIDTQYF	TGTGCCAGCAGCGTATCAGGGATCGATACGCAGTATTTT
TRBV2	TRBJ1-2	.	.	CASDLGPTSHYGYTF	TGTGCCAGCGACCTAGGACCCACTTCTCACTATGGCTACACCTTC
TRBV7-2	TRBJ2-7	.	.	CASSSPGSSSYEQYF	TGTGCCAGCAGCTCTCCTGGGTCGAGCTCCTACGAGCAGTACTTC
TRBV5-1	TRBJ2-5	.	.	CASSVQGQGAETQYF	TGCGCCAGCAGCGTCCAGGGGCAGGGAGCCGAGACCCAGTACTTC
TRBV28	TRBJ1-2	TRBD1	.	CASKRGQGVEGYTF	TGTGCCAGCAAGAGAGGACAGGGAGTTGAGGGCTACACCTTC
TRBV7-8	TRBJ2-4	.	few	CASSLVETSSVTYF	TGTGCCAGCAGCTTAGTGGAGACTAGTAGCGTTACTTACTTC
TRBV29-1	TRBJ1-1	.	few	CSVEGGRGLDEAFF	TGCAGCGTTGAAGGTGGAAGGGGCCTAGATGAAGCTTTCTTT
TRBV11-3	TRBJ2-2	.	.	CASSLRAGNGELFF	TGTGCCAGCAGCTTAAGGGCGGGGAACGGGGAGCTGTTTTTT
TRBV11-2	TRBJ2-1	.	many	CASSPPSGAYTYNEQFF	TGTGCCAGCAGTCCTCCCTCGGGGGCGTATACATACAATGAGCAGTTCTTC
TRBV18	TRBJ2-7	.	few	CASSPGHGTLGSEQYF	TGTGCCAGCTCGCCAGGACACGGAACCCTGGGTTCCGAGCAGTACTTC
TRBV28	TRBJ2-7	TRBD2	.	CASIFSTTGLAGEQYF	TGTGCCAGCATTTTTAGCACTACGGGACTAGCGGGCGAGCAGTACTTC
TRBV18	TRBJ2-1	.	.	CASSPPNLERRNEQFF	TGTGCCAGCTCACCACCGAACTTGGAGAGGAGAAATGAGCAGTTCTTC
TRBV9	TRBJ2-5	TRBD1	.	CASSTGVQETQYF	TGTGCCAGCAGCACAGGGGTCCAAGAGACCCAGTACTTC
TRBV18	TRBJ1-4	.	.	CASSPRVGEKLFF	TGTGCCAGCTCACCCAGGGTCGGTGAAAAACTGTTTTTT
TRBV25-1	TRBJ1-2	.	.	CRMYGYTF	TGTCGGATGTATGGCTACACCTTC